This paragraph reports one T cell receptor (beta chain). CDR1 MDHEN and CDR2 SYDVKM come from the germline V gene. The V and J ends lost 10 bases and 2 bases respectively, with 13 bases between them. The CDR3 runs to 13 residues. This record comes from a study of blood T cell repertoires in COVID-19. The method was immunoSEQ multiplex PCR; TCRdb's version includes in-frame clones alone and lacks a portion of them. The sample consists of around 60,000 clones, roughly 90% of them appearing once. The genes are TRBV28 and TRBJ2-3; D is undetermined. The TCR was taken from a human donor in a cohort sampled during active COVID-19. Sequencing input: peripheral blood. The CDR3 here is CANLDKLTDTQYF. The DNA of the CDR3 is TGTGCCAACCTCGACAAACTCACAGATACGCAGTATTTT.